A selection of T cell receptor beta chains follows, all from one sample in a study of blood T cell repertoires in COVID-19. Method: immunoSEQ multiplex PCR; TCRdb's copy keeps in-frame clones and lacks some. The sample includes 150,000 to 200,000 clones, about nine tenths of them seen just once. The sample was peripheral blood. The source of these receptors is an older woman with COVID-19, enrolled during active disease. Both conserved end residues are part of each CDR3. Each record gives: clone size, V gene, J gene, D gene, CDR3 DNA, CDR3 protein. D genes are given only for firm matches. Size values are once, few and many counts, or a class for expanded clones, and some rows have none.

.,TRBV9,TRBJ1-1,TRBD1,TGTGCCAGCAGCGAGCCCGGGACAGGGGGGGTGAAAACTGAAGCTTTCTTT,CASSEPGTGGVKTEAFF
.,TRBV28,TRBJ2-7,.,TGTGCCAGCAGTCCAAACGGGTACGAGCAGTACTTC,CASSPNGYEQYF
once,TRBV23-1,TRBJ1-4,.,TGCGCCAGCAGTCAACCCGGGACACCTCCAACTAATGAAAAACTGTTTTTT,CASSQPGTPPTNEKLFF
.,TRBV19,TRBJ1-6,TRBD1,TGTGCCAGTAGTGCCGGGACAGGGAGGTTCGGATCACCCCTCCACTTT,CASSAGTGRFGSPLHF
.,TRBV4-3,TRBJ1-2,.,TGCGCCAGCAGCCAAGGAAGCTTAGACAGCAGTTACTATGGCTACACCTTC,CASSQGSLDSSYYGYTF
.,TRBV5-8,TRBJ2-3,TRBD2,TGTGCCAGCACTTTAGGGATAAGCGGGAGAGTAAGGACAGATACGCAGTATTTT,CASTLGISGRVRTDTQYF
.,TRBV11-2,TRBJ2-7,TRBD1,TGTGCCAGCAGCTCAGGGACAGGGTTTGGCGAGCAGTACTTC,CASSSGTGFGEQYF
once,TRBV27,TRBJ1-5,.,TGTGCCAGCAGTTTTAACACAGTTGACCGTGGCAATCAGCCCCAGCATTTT,CASSFNTVDRGNQPQHF
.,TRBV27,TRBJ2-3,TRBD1,TGTGCCAGCAGTTGGGGAACAGGGGGCGCAGCCACAGATACGCAGTATTTT,CASSWGTGGAATDTQYF
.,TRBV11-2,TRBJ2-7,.,TGTGCCAGCAGAGAAAAGAACCTCTACAGGGACGAGCAGTACTTC,CASREKNLYRDEQYF
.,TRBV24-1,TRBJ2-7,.,TGTGCCACCAGTGACCGGGACAACTCCTACGAGCAGTACTTC,CATSDRDNSYEQYF
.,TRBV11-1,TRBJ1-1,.,TGTGCCAGCAGCATGACAGTGAACACTGAAGCTTTCTTT,CASSMTVNTEAFF
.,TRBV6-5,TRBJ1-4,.,TGTGCCAGCAGTCCCGGACAGTATAATGAAAAACTGTTTTTT,CASSPGQYNEKLFF
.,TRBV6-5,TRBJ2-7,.,TGTGCCAGCAGTTACCGGCAGGGAGGCTACGAGCAGTACTTC,CASSYRQGGYEQYF